Listed below are T cell receptor beta chains from one sample, sequenced in a study of CXCR3-negative and CXCR3-positive naive CD8 T cells. TCRdb reworked the 5' RACE reads into one entry per CDR3 protein, no DNA. The table for this sample gives roughly 61,000 distinct CDR3 sequences. Sequencing was carried out using naive CXCR3+ CD8+ T cells from blood. The receptor set was obtained from a human donor in good health. Some clones in this sample may be carry-over from other donors' samples. CDR3s include the opening cysteine and the closing phenylalanine or tryptophan. Each record gives: J gene, V gene, CDR3 protein.

J: TRBJ2-7
V: TRBV7-2
CDR3: CASSPELRDYEQYF

J: TRBJ1-5
V: TRBV9
CDR3: CAGSPLGGASQPQHF

J: TRBJ2-7
V: TRBV29-1
CDR3: CSVETVDRTYEQYF

J: TRBJ2-7
V: TRBV7-9
CDR3: CASSLWLADSYEQYF

J: TRBJ2-7
V: TRBV18
CDR3: CASSPGGLTYEQYF

J: TRBJ2-5
V: TRBV7-8
CDR3: CASSSRGTDQETQYF

J: TRBJ2-2
V: TRBV6-2/TRBV6-3
CDR3: CASSDRPNTGELFF

J: TRBJ1-5
V: TRBV19
CDR3: CASSILEGFGNQPQHF

J: TRBJ2-7
V: TRBV19
CDR3: CASSVGQARYEQYF

J: TRBJ1-2
V: TRBV6-2/TRBV6-3
CDR3: CASSYEEDLWSNYGYTF

J: TRBJ2-1
V: TRBV14
CDR3: CASSQEGMGTLYNEQFF

J: TRBJ2-1
V: TRBV7-3
CDR3: CASSSGTDNEQFF

J: TRBJ2-7
V: TRBV29-1
CDR3: CSVDRGSEQYF

J: TRBJ2-2
V: TRBV6-6
CDR3: CASSYGTGGRGELFF

J: TRBJ1-3
V: TRBV28
CDR3: CASRTVDGNTIYF

J: TRBJ1-5
V: TRBV12-3/TRBV12-4
CDR3: CASSFWTDRGNQPQHF

J: TRBJ2-2
V: TRBV20-1
CDR3: CSARDAAAPGELFF